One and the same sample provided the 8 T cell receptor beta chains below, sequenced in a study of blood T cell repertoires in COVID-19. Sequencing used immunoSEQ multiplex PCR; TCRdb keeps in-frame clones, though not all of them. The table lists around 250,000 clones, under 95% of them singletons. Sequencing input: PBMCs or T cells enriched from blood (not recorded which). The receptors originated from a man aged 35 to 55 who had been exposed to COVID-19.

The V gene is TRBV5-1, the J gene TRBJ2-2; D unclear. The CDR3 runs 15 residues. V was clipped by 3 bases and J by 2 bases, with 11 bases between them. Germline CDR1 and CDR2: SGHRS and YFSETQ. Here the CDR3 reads CASSSEIVNTGELFF. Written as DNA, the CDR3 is TGCGCCAGCAGCTCCGAGATAGTAAACACCGGGGAGCTGTTTTTT.

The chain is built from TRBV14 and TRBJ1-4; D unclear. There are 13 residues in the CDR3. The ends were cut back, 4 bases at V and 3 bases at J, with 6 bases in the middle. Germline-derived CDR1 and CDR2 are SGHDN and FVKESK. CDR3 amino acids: CASSRLPNEKLFF. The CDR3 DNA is TGTGCCAGCAGCCGACTTCCTAATGAAAAACTGTTTTTT.

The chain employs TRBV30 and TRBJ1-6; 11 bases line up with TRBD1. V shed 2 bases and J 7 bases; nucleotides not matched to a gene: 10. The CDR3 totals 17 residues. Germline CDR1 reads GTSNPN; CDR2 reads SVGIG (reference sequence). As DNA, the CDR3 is TGTGCCTGGAGTTTCGGGACAGGGGGAATAGGGAATTCACCCCTCCACTTT. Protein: CAWSFGTGGIGNSPLHF.

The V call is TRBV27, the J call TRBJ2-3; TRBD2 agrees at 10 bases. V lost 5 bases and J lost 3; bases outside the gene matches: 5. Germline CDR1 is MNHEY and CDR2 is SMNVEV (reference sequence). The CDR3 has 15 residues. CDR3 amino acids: CASSHGLAVTDTQYF. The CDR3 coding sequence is TGTGCCAGCAGTCACGGACTAGCGGTTACAGATACGCAGTATTTT.

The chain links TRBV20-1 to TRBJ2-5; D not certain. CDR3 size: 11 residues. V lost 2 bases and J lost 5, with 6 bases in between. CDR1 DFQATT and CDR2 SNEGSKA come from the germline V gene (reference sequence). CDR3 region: CSARLRETQYF. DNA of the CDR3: TGCAGTGCTAGATTGAGGGAGACCCAGTACTTC.

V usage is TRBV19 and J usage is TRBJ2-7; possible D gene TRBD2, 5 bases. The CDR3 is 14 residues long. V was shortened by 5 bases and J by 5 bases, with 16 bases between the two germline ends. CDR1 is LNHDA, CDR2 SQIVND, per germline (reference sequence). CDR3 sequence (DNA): TGTGCCAGTAGTCTCGGACTGGTCCCTCACGAGCAGTACTTC. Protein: CASSLGLVPHEQYF.

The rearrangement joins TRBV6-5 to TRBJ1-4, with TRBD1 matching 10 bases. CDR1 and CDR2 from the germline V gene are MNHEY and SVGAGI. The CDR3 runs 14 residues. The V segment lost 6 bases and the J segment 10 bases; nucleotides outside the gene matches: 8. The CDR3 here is CASRGPGQGRKLFF. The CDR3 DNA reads TGTGCCAGCAGGGGGCCGGGACAGGGGAGAAAACTGTTTTTT.

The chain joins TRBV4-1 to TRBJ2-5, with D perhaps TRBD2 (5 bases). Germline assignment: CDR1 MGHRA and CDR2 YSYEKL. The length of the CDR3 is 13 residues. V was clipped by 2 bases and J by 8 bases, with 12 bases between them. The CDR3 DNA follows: TGCGCCAGCAGCCAACTATCCGAGGGCACCCAGTACTTC. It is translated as CASSQLSEGTQYF.